This TCR beta chain originates from a study of T cells in Graves' hyperthyroidism and ophthalmopathy (dated by TCRdb to 2018 to 2020). Regarding the complete study: Peripheral blood was collected at initial diagnosis, before any treatment. TCR V-J signatures able to tell the groups apart were searched for in a discovery cohort of some 97 patients, of whom roughly 42 had Graves' ophthalmopathy and around 58 had stable Graves' hyperthyroidism. After blood sampling, hyperthyroidism patients were treated with methimazole at a starting dose of 30 mg daily, and ophthalmopathy patients were treated with high-dose intravenous methylprednisolone. The study also compared thyroid tissue and blood T-cell repertoires from a handful of Graves' hyperthyroidism patients. For training and testing, the 100 or so patients in the discovery cohort were randomly divided in a 7:3 ratio. According to the paper, TCR Vbeta CDR3 sequencing was carried out on around 140 peripheral blood samples, which came from some 41 ophthalmopathy, approximately 72 hyperthyroidism and roughly 17 progressor patients. Whether ophthalmopathy could be predicted prospectively was tested in an independent validation cohort made up of about 18 hyperthyroidism patients plus 17 patients who later progressed to ophthalmopathy.

The CDR3 starts with the cysteine, ends with the phenylalanine, and has 15 residues. The kept DNA is CDR3 alone, 45 bases in frame from the first base. Unmatched junction bases come to 5, with V trimmed by 0 bases and J by 4 bases. CDR1 and CDR2 were assigned from the germline V gene as SGHTA and FQGNSA. Stable Graves' hyperthyroidism was defined as no progression to ophthalmopathy during 18 months of follow-up. The hyperthyroidism patients were between 18 and 65 years old and newly diagnosed, with a disease duration of less than 2 months. Exclusion was applied to patients with uncontrolled infections, other autoimmune diseases, pregnancy or lactation. Diagnoses relied on clinical symptoms, serum thyroxine and TRAb, thyroid ultrasound and orbital computed tomography. Ficoll-Paque density gradient centrifugation was used to isolate PBMCs from under 11 ml of fresh peripheral blood. Total RNA was extracted using Trizol reagent, and RNA quality was assessed on an Agilent 2100 Bioanalyzer.

Here is what the overall study found, with its caveats: A model built on a 13 V-J signature distinguished ophthalmopathy from stable hyperthyroidism, reaching 85% to 90% sensitivity and about 81% specificity in cross-validation and 80%/75% in testing. No statistical method was used to set the sample size in advance, and investigators knew the group allocation. In validation, progression to ophthalmopathy was predicted by the model with nearly 71% sensitivity and 72% to 85% specificity, a median of roughly six months before onset. Most expanded thyroid clonotypes (frequency above 0.001) were also detected in blood, suggesting blood repertoires may reflect thyroid immune responses.

The TCR beta CDR3 regions were amplified from RNA transcripts. A first-round RT-PCR of the TCR CDR3 used the HTBI primer set with the Qiagen OneStep RT-PCR kit. A second multiplex PCR round built the libraries, followed by size selection and purification. The libraries were sequenced on an Illumina HiSeq2000 using paired-end 100 bp reads. Per the source publication's procedure: Raw data were processed with SOAPnuke, discarding reads with adapters, uncalled bases, mean Phred below 15, or no exact constant-primer or identifier match. High-quality paired reads were merged using COPE v1.2.5, and each unique nucleotide sequence was defined as a clonotype. Clonotypes were aligned to IMGT TRBV, TRBD and TRBJ reference segments using MiTCR v1.1. Only V-J combinations with frequency above 0.0001, covering about 99% of repertoires, were analysed. A TCS score was defined as the ratio between F50 (clonal expansion) and ExV (chaos), using BLOSUM62-based TCRdist between CDR3 peptides within each V-J. Welch's t-statistics and random forest reduced around 550 V-J features to fewer than 15, which were used in a naive Bayes classifier (R e1071). TCRdb ran its own pipeline on the public reads, namely fastp trimming at Q25 and MiXCR clone calling, and kept in-frame beta chains. Each CDR3 protein appears once, grouped with its most common genes and DNA. The V and J calls and clone size come from TCRdb's table, not from the authors' own analysis. The sample table holds about 510,000 distinct CDR3 sequences, of which 11% to 15% were seen once. Together, the top ten hold around 13% of the sample.

Only a few counts were recorded for this clonotype. Its antigen has not been determined. The sample holds no much larger clone one base away, and base qualities are not on file. The specimen was blood. The sequence was collected from a woman aged 40 to 50 with Graves' hyperthyroidism. This sequence uses TRBV7-2 and TRBJ1-2; 7 nucleotides in the junction match TRBD1. The nucleotide sequence reads as follows: TGTGCCAGCAGCTTAGCGGGACAGAGTTCCTATGGCTACACCTTC. This codes for CASSLAGQSSYGYTF.